One sample yielded the 32 T cell receptor beta chains listed below, sequenced in a study of Graves' ophthalmopathy and Graves' hyperthyroidism. RNA transcripts provided the template for amplifying TCR beta CDR3 regions. HTBI-primed RT-PCR formed the first round, and a multiplex PCR formed the second. TCRdb processed the multiplex PCR reads anew with MiXCR; each CDR3 protein has one entry. The sample has about 640,000 distinct CDR3 sequences, under 50% seen once. Material for sequencing was peripheral blood. These TCRs come from an adult man with Graves' ophthalmopathy.

This clonotype has more than one count but fewer than ten. This chain joins TRBV6-5 and TRBJ2-7, with 8 bases identical to TRBD1. In germline, CDR1 is MNHEY, CDR2 SVGAGI. This CDR3 spans 15 amino acids. V was clipped by 6 bases and J by 0 bases; unmatched bases: 7. In DNA, the CDR3 is TGTGCCAGCAGACCGGGACAGGTGAGCTCCTACGAGCAGTACTTC. Translating gives CASRPGQVSSYEQYF.

This clonotype was observed once. Here the CDR3 reads CATTSDIDDEAFF. CDR3 bases: TGTGCCACCACCAGTGATATAGACGATGAAGCTTTCTTT. V gene TRBV15 combines with J gene TRBJ1-1, with D uncertain. The length of the CDR3 is 13 residues. The V gene's germline CDR1 is LNHNV and CDR2 YYDKDF (reference sequence). V was pared by 7 bases and J by 7 bases, with 16 bases between. Combining the CDR3 with reference TRBV15 and TRBJ1-1 gives the whole variable domain DAMVIQNPRYQVTQFGKPVTLSCSQTLNHNVMYWYQQKSSQAPKLLFHYYDKDFNNEADTPDNFQSRRPNTSFCFLDIRSPGLGDTAMYLCATTSDIDDEAFFGQGTRLTVV.

This clonotype was counted ten times or more. This sequence joins TRBV7-3 and TRBJ2-2; tentatively, D is TRBD1 (5 bases). Germline CDR1 is SGHTA and CDR2 is FQGTGA. This CDR3 has 16 residues. The germline V and J ends were trimmed by 2 bases and 0 bases, with 10 bases remaining between them. The CDR3 DNA sequence: TGTGCCAGCAGCTTATCGACAGCATCGAACACCGGGGAGCTGTTTTTT. Amino acids: CASSLSTASNTGELFF.

There are many counts of this clonotype. The rearrangement joins TRBV20-1 to TRBJ1-1; D not resolved. The V and J ends lost 6 bases and 4 bases respectively, with 18 bases between them. The germline CDR1 and CDR2 sequences are DFQATT and SNEGSKA (reference sequence). The CDR3 sequence is 14 residues long. In DNA, the CDR3 is TGCAGTGCAACAATACACGTAATGAGCACTGAAGCTTTCTTT. It translates to CSATIHVMSTEAFF.

Note on this clonotype: The germline gene is not matched at one end of the junction; a read error may be the cause. The chain couples TRBV7-2 to TRBJ1-1; 8 bases match TRBD1. CDR3 length equals 13 residues. Germline lookup yields CDR1 SGHTA and CDR2 FQGNSA. DNA for the CDR3: TGCGCCAGCAGCGGCCAGACAGGGGCAGAAGCTTTCTTT. Its translation is CASSGQTGAEAFF.

In the case of this clonotype: A single base separates this from a much larger clone, so it may be a read error. The chain carries TRBV12-3 or TRBV12-4 and TRBJ2-2; D remains ambiguous. The V end lost 4 bases, the J end lost 8 bases, and 11 bases lay between the germline ends. The CDR3 is 13 residues long. The CDR3 is CASSSGPSGELFF. The CDR3 DNA follows: TGTGCCAGCAGTTCGGGCCCCTCAGGGGAGCTGTTTTTT.

The V and J genes are TRBV10-3 and TRBJ2-5, with 7 nucleotides matching TRBD1. Germline V gene sequence: CDR1 ENHRY, CDR2 SYGVKD. Trimming removed 0 bases from V and 9 bases from J; junction bases left unmatched: 10. This CDR3 is 15 amino acids long. The CDR3 protein is CAISESRGRGQPQYF. CDR3 bases: TGTGCCATCAGTGAGTCAAGGGGTAGGGGACAGCCCCAGTACTTC.

The rearrangement links TRBV11-1 to TRBJ2-5, with 8 bases lining up with TRBD1. The CDR3 is 14 residues long. CDR1 is SGHAT, CDR2 FQDESV, per germline (reference sequence). The V and J ends lost 6 bases and 4 bases, in that order; junction bases with no gene match: 7. The CDR3 sequence: CASSYGTGLETQYF. CDR3 sequence (DNA): TGTGCCAGCAGTTACGGGACAGGTCTAGAGACCCAGTACTTC.

This chain joins TRBV10-3 and TRBJ2-5; 7 positions match TRBD1. Losses at the gene ends were 10 bases for V and 9 bases for J; bases not matched to a gene: 23. This CDR3 is built from 16 residues. Germline V gene sequence: CDR1 ENHRY, CDR2 SYGVKD. The CDR3 nucleotides read TGTGCCAGCAGCCCATCGGGACAGCTAAGTAATCAGCCCCAGTACTTC. It is translated as CASSPSGQLSNQPQYF.

The rearrangement links TRBV15 to TRBJ2-3, with 10 bases matching TRBD2. This CDR3 spans 17 amino acids. CDR1 and CDR2 (germline): LNHNV, YYDKDF (reference sequence). V shed 1 base and J 0 bases; nucleotides not matched to a gene: 4. DNA for the CDR3: TGTGCCACCAGCAGAGTCGGACTAGCGGATAGCACAGATACGCAGTATTTT. Residues: CATSRVGLADSTDTQYF.

This clonotype was found many times. V usage is TRBV13 and J usage is TRBJ2-7; D is perhaps TRBD1 or TRBD2 (5 bases each). CDR3 length: 15 residues. Germline CDR1 reads PRHDT; CDR2 reads FYEKMQ (reference sequence). With 1 base removed from V and 2 bases from J, the gap between germline ends came to 12 bases. The CDR3 sequence is CASSLAVGRAYEQYF. The CDR3 nucleotides read TGTGCCAGCAGCTTAGCCGTGGGGCGGGCCTACGAGCAGTACTTC.

In its sample, this clonotype was seen a few times. The chain carries TRBV15 and TRBJ2-4, with a tentative D call TRBD1 (5 bases). With 1 base removed from V and 0 bases from J, the gap between germline ends came to 13 bases. This CDR3 comprises 17 residues. CDR1 and CDR2 (germline): LNHNV, YYDKDF (reference sequence). The CDR3 loop is CATSRVLQGLAKNIQYF. The CDR3 nucleotides read TGTGCCACCAGCAGAGTGTTGCAGGGCTTAGCCAAAAACATTCAGTACTTC.

The table lists this clonotype with a few counts. The J gene is TRBJ1-1, the V gene TRBV5-1; D not certain. Germline assignment: CDR1 SGHRS and CDR2 YFSETQ. The V end lost 1 base, the J end lost 1 base, and 11 bases lay between the germline ends. The CDR3 covers 15 residues. Here the CDR3 DNA reads TGCGCCAGCAGCTTGCTGGGCGCCCCGAACACTGAAGCTTTCTTT. This translates into CASSLLGAPNTEAFF.

This clonotype was observed a single time. This may arise from a read error, as a much more abundant clone is one base away. The V and J genes are TRBV7-6 and TRBJ2-5; TRBD2 might be the D (5 bases). Germline V gene sequence: CDR1 SGHVS, CDR2 FNYEAQ. The CDR3 sequence is 13 residues long. DNA of the CDR3: TGCGCCAGCAGTGGGCGGGCGGCAGAGACCCAGTACTTC. This gives the protein CASSGRAAETQYF.

The sample holds many counts of this clonotype. The rearrangement uses TRBV2 and TRBJ1-5; D is ambiguous. V gave up 6 bases and J gave up 5 bases, with 14 bases separating them. CDR1 and CDR2 from the germline V gene are SNHLY and FYNNEI. This CDR3 has 14 residues. The CDR3 loop is CASRPGMIHQPQHF. CDR3 in DNA: TGTGCCAGCAGGCCCGGAATGATCCATCAGCCCCAGCATTTT. Full variable domain (missing parts from reference TRBV2 and TRBJ1-5): EPEVTQTPSHQVTQMGQEVILRCVPISNHLYFYWYRQILGQKVEFLVSFYNNEISEKSEIFDDQFSVERPDGSNFTLKIRSTKLEDSAMYFCASRPGMIHQPQHFGDGTRLSIL.

This clonotype was counted once. One base away lies a much larger clone, so this may be a sequencing read error. V is TRBV19 and J is TRBJ2-2, with D hard to call. The CDR3 is 15 amino acids. V gave up 7 bases and J gave up 3 bases, with 15 bases separating them. In germline, CDR1 is LNHDA, CDR2 SQIVND (reference sequence). In DNA form, the CDR3 reads TGTGCCAGTACTCCTAGAAACCAGCACACCGGGGAGCTGTTTTTT. This translates into CASTPRNQHTGELFF. Full variable domain (remainder filled in from reference TRBV19 and TRBJ2-2): DGGITQSPKYLFRKEGQNVTLSCEQNLNHDAMYWYRQDPGQGLRLIYYSQIVNDFQKGDIAEGYSVSREKKESFPLTVTSAQKNPTAFYLCASTPRNQHTGELFFGEGSRLTVL.

This chain connects TRBV12-5 to TRBJ1-2; TRBD1 might be the D (6 bases). The germline gives CDR1 LGHNT, CDR2 FRNRAP. The CDR3 is 12 amino acids. Between the trimmed V and J ends, which lost 9 bases and 4 bases, there was a span of 12 bases. Here the CDR3 reads CASLRQAYGYTF. CDR3 nucleotide sequence: TGTGCTAGCCTCCGACAGGCCTATGGCTACACCTTC.

CDR3 loop: CAISARQGAMDHGYTF. The CDR3 nucleotides read TGTGCCATCAGTGCCCGACAGGGGGCTATGGACCATGGCTACACCTTC. V and J are TRBV10-3 and TRBJ1-2, with 10 bases aligning to TRBD1. This CDR3 has 16 amino acids. The junction had 11 bases not matched to a gene; V was cut back by 4 bases and J by 6 bases. Germline V gives CDR1 ENHRY, CDR2 SYGVKD.

The chain links TRBV4-3 to TRBJ1-1; tentative D call: TRBD1 (6 bases). Germline loops: CDR1 LGHNA, CDR2 YSLEER. Between the trimmed V and J ends, which lost 7 bases and 7 bases, there was a span of 16 bases. This CDR3 is built from 13 residues. Here the CDR3 reads CASTGTIGGEAFF. CDR3 bases: TGCGCCAGCACCGGGACCATAGGGGGTGAAGCTTTCTTT.

The genes are TRBV25-1 and TRBJ2-7; a possible D gene is TRBD1 (5 bases). The germline V gene encodes CDR1 MGHDK and CDR2 SYGVNS. This CDR3 is built from 15 residues. V was pared by 5 bases and J by 2 bases, with 16 bases between. DNA of the CDR3: TGTGCCAGCAGTTACAGCAGGGTACGGGCCTACGAGCAGTACTTC. Translation: CASSYSRVRAYEQYF.

The rearrangement uses TRBV20-1 and TRBJ1-1; TRBD1 agrees at 9 bases. Germline-derived CDR1 and CDR2 are DFQATT and SNEGSKA (reference sequence). After removal of 5 bases from V and 7 bases from J, the junction contained 14 bases not matched to a gene. This CDR3 is built from 15 residues. CDR3 coding DNA: TGCAGTGCTTCCAGTGGAAAGACAGGGGGGATTGAAGCTTTCTTT. Translated: CSASSGKTGGIEAFF.

As concerns this clonotype: Since a much larger clone is just one base distant, this may be a read error. This chain links TRBV12-3 or TRBV12-4 with TRBJ2-5; D unclear. The CDR3 runs to 13 residues. V shed 4 bases and J shed 2 bases, with 8 bases lying between them. CDR3 residues: CASSYRRQETQYF. The CDR3 coding sequence is TGTGCCAGCAGTTACCGCAGGCAAGAGACCCAGTACTTC.

This clonotype showed up many times. J is TRBJ1-6 and V is TRBV6-6; D not resolved. Germline CDR1 MNHNY, CDR2 SVGAGI (reference sequence). The CDR3 spans 14 residues. Trimming removed 3 bases at V and 5 bases at J, with 8 bases between. The CDR3, as DNA: TGTGCCAGCAGTTATGGCCCGGATAATTCACCCCTCCACTTT. It yields the protein CASSYGPDNSPLHF.

This clonotype was counted at least ten times. The chain links TRBV4-2 to TRBJ2-7; D not certain. The CDR3 consists of 13 residues. CDR1 and CDR2 from the germline V gene are LGHNA and YNFKEQ. Trimming cost V 3 bases and J 2 bases, with 8 bases left between them. In DNA form, the CDR3 reads TGTGCCAGCAGCCAGGAAGGGACCTACGAGCAGTACTTC. This gives the protein CASSQEGTYEQYF.

Ten or more counts support this clonotype. J is TRBJ1-1 and V is TRBV11-2; D uncertain. V lost 3 bases and J 3 bases, leaving 8 bases between the germline ends. The CDR3 sequence is 13 residues long. Germline V gene data show CDR1 as SGHAT and CDR2 as FQNNGV. The CDR3 reads CASSLAQDTEAFF. As DNA, the CDR3 is TGTGCCAGCAGCTTGGCCCAAGACACTGAAGCTTTCTTT.

This clonotype has ten or more counts. The rearrangement joins TRBV19 to TRBJ2-5; 8 bases line up with TRBD1. The J segment lost 2 bases and the V segment lost 1 base, leaving 0 bases of the junction unmatched. Germline lookup yields CDR1 LNHDA and CDR2 SQIVND (reference sequence). This CDR3 region has 14 residues. The CDR3, as DNA: TGTGCCAGTAGTATAGGGACAGGGCAAGAGACCCAGTACTTC. This codes for CASSIGTGQETQYF. The variable domain in full, completed from reference TRBV19 and TRBJ2-5, reads DGGITQSPKYLFRKEGQNVTLSCEQNLNHDAMYWYRQDPGQGLRLIYYSQIVNDFQKGDIAEGYSVSREKKESFPLTVTSAQKNPTAFYLCASSIGTGQETQYFGPGTRLLVL.

The chain links TRBV11-2 to TRBJ1-2; TRBD1 agrees at 10 bases. This CDR3 comprises 15 residues. CDR1 is SGHAT, CDR2 FQNNGV, per germline. Trimming removed 6 bases from V and 5 bases from J; junction bases left unmatched: 9. The chain's CDR3 is CASRPGTGAGYGYTF. The CDR3 DNA is TGTGCCAGCAGACCCGGGACAGGGGCGGGATATGGCTACACCTTC.

This clonotype was observed a handful of times. The chain is built from TRBV10-3 and TRBJ2-3; 14 nucleotides line up with TRBD2. V was clipped by 10 bases and J by 4 bases; unmatched bases: 7. Per germline, CDR1 ENHRY and CDR2 SYGVKD. This CDR3 is built from 15 residues. DNA for the CDR3: TGTGCCACCGTAGGACTAGCGGGGGGCTCAGATACGCAGTATTTT. The encoded protein is CATVGLAGGSDTQYF.

This clonotype was counted many times. The chain couples TRBV7-2 to TRBJ1-5, with TRBD1 matching over 10 bases. J was trimmed by 6 bases and V by 5 bases; bases with no gene match: 7. This CDR3 comprises 15 residues. The germline V gene encodes CDR1 SGHTA and CDR2 FQGNSA. The CDR3 loop reads CASSPQGDRGQPQHF. The CDR3 nucleotides are TGTGCCAGCAGCCCCCAGGGGGACAGGGGTCAGCCCCAGCATTTT.

On this clonotype: A much larger clonotype is one base distant, so this may be a read error. The J gene is TRBJ2-7, the V gene TRBV6-5; D is uncertain. This CDR3 spans 13 amino acids. CDR1 is MNHEY, CDR2 SVGAGI, per germline. The CDR3 DNA follows: TGTGCCGGCAGTCCGGACGGATTGGAGGAGCAGTACTTC. Translating gives CAGSPDGLEEQYF.

This clonotype showed up many times. The chain recombines TRBV10-3 with TRBJ2-2, with TRBD2 as a possible D gene (5 bases). CDR1 ENHRY and CDR2 SYGVKD come from the germline V gene. Trimming shortened V by 7 bases and J by 4 bases, and 13 bases separated the two germline ends. The CDR3 is made up of 14 amino acids. CDR3 coding DNA: TGTGCCATCAACGGCGGGCCAGGCACCGGGGAGCTGTTTTTT. Protein product: CAINGGPGTGELFF.

The CDR3 region is CATSRDLSSYNSPLHF. CDR3 DNA: TGTGCCACCAGCAGAGACCTAAGCTCCTATAATTCACCCCTCCACTTT. This rearrangement joins TRBV15 to TRBJ1-6; unclear D gene. V lost 0 bases to trimming and J lost 0 bases, with 6 bases between them. The germline CDR1 and CDR2 sequences are LNHNV and YYDKDF (reference sequence). The CDR3 has 16 residues.